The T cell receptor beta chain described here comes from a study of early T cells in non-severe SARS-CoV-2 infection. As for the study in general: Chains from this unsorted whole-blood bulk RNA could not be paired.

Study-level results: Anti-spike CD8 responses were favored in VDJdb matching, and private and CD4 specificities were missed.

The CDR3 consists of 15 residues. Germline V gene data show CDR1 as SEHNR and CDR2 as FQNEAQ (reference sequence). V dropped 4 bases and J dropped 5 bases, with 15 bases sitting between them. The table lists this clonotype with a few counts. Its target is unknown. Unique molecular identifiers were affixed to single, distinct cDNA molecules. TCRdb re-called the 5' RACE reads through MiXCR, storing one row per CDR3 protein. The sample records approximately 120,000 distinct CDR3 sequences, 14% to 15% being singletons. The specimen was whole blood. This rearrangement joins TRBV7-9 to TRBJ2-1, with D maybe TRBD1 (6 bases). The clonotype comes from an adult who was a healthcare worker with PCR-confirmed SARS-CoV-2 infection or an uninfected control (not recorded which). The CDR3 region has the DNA TGTGCCAGCAGCTACTCGTTGGACAGAAACAATGAGCAGTTCTTC. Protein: CASSYSLDRNNEQFF.